In its sample, the clone carrying this T cell receptor (beta chain) was seen many times. Its antigen is unidentified. Trimming removed 6 bases from V and 0 bases from J, with 16 bases in between. CDR3 length: 16 residues. The source of the sample is a study of spatial heterogeneity in lung cancer. Whole-study context: Each time, sequencing found more beta-chain sequences than alpha-chain sequences. Whole-study findings and limits: More often at tumor resection than at routine follow-up, ubiquitous expanded tumor TCRs were detected in the blood.

Time point here: sample taken at primary tumor resection. In each case, whole RNA from tumor, nontumor lung or frozen PBMC was sequenced unsorted. A distinct unique molecular identifier was carried by each TCR cDNA molecule. TCRdb re-called the 5' RACE reads with MiXCR, one entry per CDR3 protein. The table lists about 11,000 distinct CDR3 sequences, more than 3.5% of them singletons. The chain uses TRBV12-3 or TRBV12-4 and TRBJ2-3; D is unclear. The sequencing used PBMCs, collected at surgery. This receptor was obtained from a female donor with early-stage non-small cell lung cancer. The CDR3 protein is CASSPRLHTSTDTQYF. Here the CDR3 DNA reads TGTGCCAGCAGCCCGCGACTGCATACTAGCACAGATACGCAGTATTTT.